The sequence of this T cell receptor beta chain was determined in a study of blood T cell repertoires in COVID-19. Across the study: Some COVID-19 samples were acute and others convalescent; all came from the United States, Italy and Spain.

V was shortened by 3 bases and J by 5 bases, with 14 bases between the two germline ends. This CDR3 is 15 amino acids long. The germline V gene encodes CDR1 LGHDT and CDR2 YNNKEL (reference sequence). Per the original data handling: Cell counts per sample came from amplifying reference gene primers. Libraries were prepared by immunoSEQ multiplex PCR; TCRdb keeps only in-frame clonotypes and omits some of them. V and J calls and clone size are as listed in that table; D and trimming were resolved from the DNA. In the table there are 35,000 to 50,000 clones, approximately 85% of which are singletons. This rearrangement joins TRBV3-1 (or the pseudogene TRBV3-2) to TRBJ2-1; tentative D call: TRBD2 (7 bases). The sample taken for sequencing was peripheral blood. This TCR was recovered from a man in his sixties with acute or convalescent COVID-19. The CDR3 loop is CASSHRGGGHNEQFF. The CDR3 nucleotides are TGTGCCAGCAGCCATCGAGGGGGGGGCCACAATGAGCAGTTCTTC.